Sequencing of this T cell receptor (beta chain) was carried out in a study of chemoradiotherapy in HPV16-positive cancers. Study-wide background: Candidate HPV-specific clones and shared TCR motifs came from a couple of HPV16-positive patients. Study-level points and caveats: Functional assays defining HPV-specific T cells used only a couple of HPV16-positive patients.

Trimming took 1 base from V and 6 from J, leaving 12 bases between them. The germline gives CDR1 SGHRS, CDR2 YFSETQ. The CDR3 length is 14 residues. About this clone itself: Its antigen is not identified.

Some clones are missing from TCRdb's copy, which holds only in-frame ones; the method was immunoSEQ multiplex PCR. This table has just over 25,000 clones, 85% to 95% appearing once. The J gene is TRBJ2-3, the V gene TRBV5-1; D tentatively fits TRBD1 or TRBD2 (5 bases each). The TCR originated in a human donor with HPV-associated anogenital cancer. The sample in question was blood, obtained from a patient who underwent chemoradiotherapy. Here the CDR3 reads CASSLNRGRDTQYF. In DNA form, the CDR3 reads TGCGCCAGCAGCTTGAATCGGGGCCGGGATACGCAGTATTTT.